This T cell receptor beta chain was found in a study of CD8 T cells in ankylosing spondylitis. General study points: Past research had described some motif variants in reactive arthritis synovial fluid and blood. A TCR beta motif of under 10 highly homologous variants appeared characteristic of ankylosing spondylitis blood. Reportedly, disease-linked clones are significantly enriched in ankylosing spondylitis patients' matched synovial fluid. Disease-associated clonotypes exhibited CD8+ identity and were relatively infrequent in peripheral blood.

Notes on this clonotype: Antigen: not known.

5'-RACE, quantitative and with molecular barcodes, yielded the TCR beta libraries. Each CDR3 protein is one row after TCRdb ran MiXCR on the 5' RACE reads. The sample records some 400,000 distinct CDR3 sequences, about 22% being singletons. The V gene's germline CDR1 is LGHNA and CDR2 YNFKEQ. Trimming shortened V by 0 bases and J by 3 bases, and 11 bases separated the two germline ends. This CDR3 spans 15 amino acids. This TCR was sampled from a male donor with ankylosing spondylitis. Sequenced material: blood, either unsorted or a sorted T cell fraction (not recorded which). The chain is built from TRBV4-2 and TRBJ1-2; the D is unclear. The CDR3 loop is CASSQDDGLHYGYTF. Written as DNA, the CDR3 is TGTGCCAGCAGCCAAGACGACGGTCTTCACTATGGCTACACCTTC.